The TCR beta chain under discussion was sequenced for a study of spatial heterogeneity in lung cancer. Study findings and constraints: Tumor mutation counts were tracked by expanded intratumoral alpha and beta TCR counts. The authors estimated that about 7% of tumor T cells were covered for alpha chains and roughly 12% for beta chains.

V shed 4 bases and J shed 6 bases, with 20 bases lying between them. From germline, CDR1 is SGHRS and CDR2 YFSETQ. The CDR3 length is 15 residues. TCRdb passed the 5' RACE reads through MiXCR, listing each CDR3 protein once. Of 11,000 to 15,000 distinct CDR3 sequences listed, approximately 4.5% were seen once; the top ten hold 18%. Time point denoted: sample taken at primary tumor resection. The study sequenced unsorted whole RNA from tumor, nontumor lung or frozen PBMC. This clonotype was seen at least ten times. What it binds is unknown. This beta chain turned up in a library designed for alpha chains; as an off-target read, its abundance says little.

The specimen was lung tumor tissue, collected at surgery. The chain uses TRBV5-1 and TRBJ2-7, with D perhaps matching TRBD2 (5 bases). The TCR originated in a female donor with early-stage non-small cell lung cancer. In nucleotides, the CDR3 is TGCGCCAGCAGCGTACGATCGGCCCCTGCGGGCGAGCAGTACTTC. Amino acid sequence: CASSVRSAPAGEQYF. Variable domain in full (rest from reference TRBV5-1 and TRBJ2-7): KAGVTQTPRYLIKTRGQQVTLSCSPISGHRSVSWYQQTPGQGLQFLFEYFSETQRNKGNFPGRFSGRQFSNSRSEMNVSTLELGDSALYLCASSVRSAPAGEQYFGPGTRLTVT.